One and the same sample provided the 10 T cell receptor beta chains below, sequenced in a study of blood T cell repertoires in COVID-19 (dated by TCRdb to about 2020). Library construction relied on the immunoSEQ multiplex PCR assay. Not all clones reach the TCRdb copy of this immuneACCESS table, which keeps in-frame sequences only. Checked studies attribute under half of the gap to unresolved V genes and leave the rest unexplained. This sample has under 300,000 clones in its table, and about 87% of those were observed once. Of the sample, around 3% falls within the top ten clones. Sequencing was performed on PBMCs or T cells enriched from blood (not recorded which). These receptors were collected from a woman aged 45-65 years who had recovered from COVID-19.

The genes are TRBV4-2 and TRBJ1-3; D is ambiguous. The germline V and J ends were trimmed by 0 bases and 0 bases, with 9 bases remaining between them. In germline, CDR1 is LGHNA, CDR2 YNFKEQ. This CDR3 comprises 16 residues. The CDR3 reads CASSQEVQLSGNTIYF. The CDR3 bases are TGTGCCAGCAGCCAAGAGGTACAGCTCTCTGGAAACACCATATATTTT.

The gene calls are TRBV5-1 and TRBJ1-2; 9 bases agree with TRBD1. V was clipped by 4 bases and J by 3 bases; unmatched bases: 7. Germline V CDR1 and CDR2: SGHRS, YFSETQ. This CDR3 contains 15 residues. DNA of the CDR3: TGCGCCAGCAGCCCGACACAGGGGGCGGACTATGGCTACACCTTC. It codes for CASSPTQGADYGYTF. The entire variable domain, with the rest obtained from reference TRBV5-1 and TRBJ1-2, is as follows: KAGVTQTPRYLIKTRGQQVTLSCSPISGHRSVSWYQQTPGQGLQFLFEYFSETQRNKGNFPGRFSGRQFSNSRSEMNVSTLELGDSALYLCASSPTQGADYGYTFGSGTRLTVV.

The V gene is TRBV15, the J gene TRBJ1-1; 8 nucleotides align to TRBD1. J was trimmed by 4 bases and V by 3 bases; bases with no gene match: 1. The CDR3 contains 13 residues. Looked up from germline, CDR1 is LNHNV and CDR2 is YYDKDF (reference sequence). The CDR3 region is CATSSGQGTEAFF. In nucleotides, the CDR3 is TGTGCCACCAGCAGTGGACAGGGCACTGAAGCTTTCTTT.

The chain employs TRBV9 and TRBJ1-6; 9 positions match TRBD1. V lost 4 bases to trimming and J lost 7 bases; unmatched junction nucleotides: 6. The CDR3 extends over 15 amino acids. Germline V gene sequence: CDR1 SGDLS, CDR2 YYNGEE. CDR3 bases: TGTGCCAGCAGCACGAACGACAGGGGGAATTCACCCCTCCACTTT. Amino acid sequence: CASSTNDRGNSPLHF.

This rearrangement joins TRBV14 to TRBJ2-1, with 13 bases identical to TRBD2. V lost 5 bases, J lost 0 bases, and 7 bases stayed unmatched. Per the germline V gene, CDR1 is SGHDN and CDR2 is FVKESK. The CDR3 length is 18 residues. This CDR3 reads CASSTPRLAGGSYNEQFF. CDR3 DNA sequence: TGTGCCAGCAGCACCCCGAGACTAGCGGGGGGCTCCTACAATGAGCAGTTCTTC.

The V call is TRBV2, the J call TRBJ1-5, with 8 bases matching TRBD1. This CDR3 contains 15 residues. The V and J ends lost 6 bases and 0 bases, in that order; junction bases with no gene match: 4. From germline, CDR1 is SNHLY and CDR2 FYNNEI. The CDR3 spells CASRATGVSNQPQHF. DNA of the CDR3: TGTGCCAGCAGGGCGACAGGGGTTAGCAATCAGCCCCAGCATTTT.

This clone was counted only a few times. This rearrangement joins TRBV7-8 to TRBJ1-5, with 7 bases that match TRBD1. This CDR3 has 17 residues. V shed 5 bases, J shed 1 base, and the junction held 11 bases outside the gene matches. Germline assignment: CDR1 SGHVS and CDR2 FQNEAQ. CDR3 sequence: CASSLDPRGISNQPQHF. The CDR3 DNA reads TGTGCCAGCAGCCTTGACCCCAGGGGGATCAGCAATCAGCCCCAGCATTTT.

This chain uses TRBV3-1 (or the pseudogene TRBV3-2) with TRBJ1-5; D remains unclear. CDR1 LGHDT and CDR2 YNNKEL come from the germline V gene (reference sequence). This CDR3 comprises 16 residues. With 3 bases removed from V and 0 bases from J, the gap between germline ends came to 12 bases. The CDR3 sequence: CASSQTIRSSNQPQHF. As DNA, the CDR3 is TGTGCCAGCAGCCAGACAATCCGAAGTAGCAATCAGCCCCAGCATTTT.

The chain uses TRBV28 and TRBJ2-6; D is unclear. The CDR3 sequence is 15 residues long. Per the germline V gene, CDR1 is MDHEN and CDR2 is SYDVKM. Trimming shortened V by 2 bases and J by 3 bases, and 8 bases separated the two germline ends. The DNA of the CDR3 is TGTGCCAGCAGTTTAGCGGTCGGTGGGGCCAACGTCCTGACTTTC. As protein: CASSLAVGGANVLTF.

This clone was detected a few times. V usage is TRBV28 and J usage is TRBJ2-7; 9 bases match TRBD1. Germline V lookup: CDR1 MDHEN, CDR2 SYDVKM. With 7 bases clipped from V and 5 bases from J, the junction kept 9 bases outside the gene matches. CDR3 length: 14 amino acids. The chain's CDR3 is CASKPGQGPHEQYF. The CDR3 DNA follows: TGTGCCAGCAAACCGGGACAGGGTCCCCACGAGCAGTACTTC.